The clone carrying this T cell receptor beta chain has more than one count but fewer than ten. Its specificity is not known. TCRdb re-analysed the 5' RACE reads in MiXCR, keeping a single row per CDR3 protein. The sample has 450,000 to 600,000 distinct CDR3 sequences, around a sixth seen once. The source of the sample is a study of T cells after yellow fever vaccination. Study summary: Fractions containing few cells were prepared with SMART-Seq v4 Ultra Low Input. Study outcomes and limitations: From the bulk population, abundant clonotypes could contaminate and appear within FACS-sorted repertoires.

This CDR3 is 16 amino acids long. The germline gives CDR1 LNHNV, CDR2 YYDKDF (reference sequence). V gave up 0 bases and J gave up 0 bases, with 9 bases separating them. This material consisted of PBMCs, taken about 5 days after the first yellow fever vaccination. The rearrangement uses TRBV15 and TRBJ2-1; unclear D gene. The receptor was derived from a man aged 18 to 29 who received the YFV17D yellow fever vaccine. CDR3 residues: CATSRDRQSSYNEQFF. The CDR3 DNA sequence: TGTGCCACCAGCAGAGATAGGCAGAGCTCCTACAATGAGCAGTTCTTC.